The 27 T cell receptor beta chains in this list originate from one sample, sequenced in a study of graft-versus-host responses after intestinal transplantation. Intraepithelial plus lamina propria lymphocytes were released by processing graft tissue. Profiling relied on immunoSEQ multiplex PCR, and the TCRdb table lists in-frame clones only, not all of them. The table has about 17,000 clones, about 80% seen once. The source material was ileum tissue, sampled roughly 100 days after intestinal transplant. These receptors all stem from a human patient who received an intestinal transplant, so some T cells may come from the graft donor.

The chain combines TRBV4-1 with TRBJ2-6; D might be TRBD1 (6 bases). Germline V gives CDR1 MGHRA, CDR2 YSYEKL. Trimming pared 2 bases from V and 0 bases from J, leaving 20 bases between. This CDR3 has 20 amino acids. This CDR3 is CASSQKANRDTDSGANVLTF. CDR3 DNA: TGCGCCAGCAGCCAAAAAGCGAACCGGGACACGGACTCTGGGGCCAACGTCCTGACTTTC.

This chain joins TRBV5-1 and TRBJ2-3; TRBD2 agrees at 7 bases. Germline values: CDR1 SGHRS, CDR2 YFSETQ. The CDR3 spans 16 residues. V lost 3 bases to trimming and J lost 6 bases; unmatched junction nucleotides: 13. The CDR3 DNA reads TGCGCCAGCAGCTCCTTGGGAGCGGGACCTTTGGATACGCAGTATTTT. Its protein is CASSSLGAGPLDTQYF.

This clone was observed a single time. The rearrangement uses TRBV5-1 and TRBJ2-1; possibly TRBD2 for D (6 bases). Germline V lookup: CDR1 SGHRS, CDR2 YFSETQ. V lost 1 base to trimming and J lost 1 base, with 15 bases between them. This CDR3 contains 17 residues. This chain's CDR3 is CASSLSKTSRSYNEQFF. The CDR3 nucleotides are TGCGCCAGCAGCTTGTCAAAGACTAGTAGGTCCTACAATGAGCAGTTCTTC.

This chain uses TRBV19 with TRBJ1-2, with no clear D. CDR3 length equals 14 residues. The germline V gene encodes CDR1 LNHDA and CDR2 SQIVND (reference sequence). V was cut by 5 bases and J by 8 bases, with 18 bases left in between. CDR3 nucleotides: TGTGCCAGTAGTGTCAACACATCATGGTGGGGCTACACCTTC. This sequence encodes CASSVNTSWWGYTF.

The chain is built from TRBV28 and TRBJ1-2; tentatively, D is TRBD1 (6 bases). This CDR3 has 15 amino acids. Germline CDR1 is MDHEN and CDR2 is SYDVKM. Trimming removed 5 bases from V and 4 bases from J, with 17 bases in between. In nucleotides, the CDR3 is TGTGCCAGCAGTCCTACCCCTGGGGGCGTCTATGGCTACACCTTC. This codes for CASSPTPGGVYGYTF.

The gene calls are TRBV5-6 and TRBJ2-1, with a possible D match to TRBD2 (5 bases). Germline CDR1 and CDR2: SGHDT and YYEEEE. This CDR3 comprises 15 residues. Trimming stripped 1 base from V and 1 base from J, with 9 bases between. This chain's CDR3 is CASSLSGPSYNEQFF. CDR3 bases: TGTGCCAGCAGCTTGAGCGGCCCATCCTACAATGAGCAGTTCTTC. The whole variable domain, filled in from reference TRBV5-6 and TRBJ2-1, reads DAGVTQSPTHLIKTRGQQVTLRCSPKSGHDTVSWYQQALGQGPQFIFQYYEEEERQRGNFPDRFSGHQFPNYSSELNVNALLLGDSALYLCASSLSGPSYNEQFFGPGTRLTVL.

V gene TRBV25-1 combines with J gene TRBJ1-6, with D hard to call. V was cut by 1 base and J by 8 bases, with 3 bases left in between. The germline CDR1 and CDR2 sequences are MGHDK and SYGVNS. The CDR3 is 12 amino acids. CDR3 in DNA: TGTGCCAGCAGTGAATTATATTCACCCCTCCACTTT. It translates to CASSELYSPLHF.

This clone has a single count. The chain couples TRBV7-8 to TRBJ1-5; D gene unclear. Germline V gives CDR1 SGHVS, CDR2 FQNEAQ. Trimming stripped 4 bases from V and 2 bases from J, with 15 bases between. The CDR3 has 16 residues. CDR3 loop: CASSSKTSWRNQPQHF. The DNA of the CDR3 is TGTGCCAGCAGCTCAAAGACCTCATGGCGCAATCAGCCCCAGCATTTT.

This clone was counted a few times. J is TRBJ2-1 and V is TRBV7-9, with D possibly matching TRBD1 (5 bases). The CDR3 runs to 15 residues. V lost 2 bases and J lost 1, with 9 bases in between. Germline V gives CDR1 SEHNR, CDR2 FQNEAQ (reference sequence). The CDR3 region is CASSLSQGSYNEQFF. CDR3 nucleotides: TGTGCCAGCAGCTTATCGCAGGGTTCCTACAATGAGCAGTTCTTC.

The chain joins TRBV5-1 to TRBJ2-1, with D possibly TRBD1 on 6 matching bases. Trimming stripped 0 bases from V and 1 base from J, with 14 bases between. This CDR3 has 17 amino acids. Per the germline V gene, CDR1 is SGHRS and CDR2 is YFSETQ. The CDR3 region is CASSLGSGVQSYNEQFF. Written as DNA, the CDR3 is TGCGCCAGCAGCTTGGGTTCAGGGGTCCAGTCCTACAATGAGCAGTTCTTC.

The chain joins TRBV5-1 to TRBJ2-1; no definite D call. Deletions cut 5 bases from V and 6 bases from J, with 15 bases between. CDR1 is SGHRS, CDR2 YFSETQ, per germline. The CDR3 extends over 14 amino acids. Here the CDR3 DNA reads TGCGCCAGCAGACAGAGGCCAGTCTGCAATGAGCAGTTCTTC. Amino acids: CASRQRPVCNEQFF. The full variable domain, completed using reference TRBV5-1 and TRBJ2-1, is KAGVTQTPRYLIKTRGQQVTLSCSPISGHRSVSWYQQTPGQGLQFLFEYFSETQRNKGNFPGRFSGRQFSNSRSEMNVSTLELGDSALYLCASRQRPVCNEQFFGPGTRLTVL.

This chain links TRBV13 with TRBJ1-1; D may be TRBD1 (5 bases). There are 15 residues in the CDR3. V gave up 6 bases and J gave up 4 bases, with 18 bases separating them. The germline V gene has CDR1 PRHDT and CDR2 FYEKMQ (reference sequence). CDR3 protein: CASRFRSFGATEAFF. CDR3 coding DNA: TGTGCCAGCAGGTTCCGCAGCTTTGGGGCCACTGAAGCTTTCTTT.

This clone was picked up one time. This sequence joins TRBV4-1 and TRBJ2-7, with TRBD2 matching over 13 bases. Germline V gives CDR1 MGHRA, CDR2 YSYEKL. With 0 bases clipped from V and 4 bases from J, the junction kept 6 bases outside the gene matches. The CDR3 length is 17 residues. The CDR3 DNA reads as TGCGCCAGCAGCCAAGATGTCACTAGCGGGAGGGTATACGAGCAGTACTTC. Residues: CASSQDVTSGRVYEQYF.

V is TRBV5-1 and J is TRBJ1-1; tentatively, D is TRBD1 (5 bases). CDR3 size: 15 residues. V lost 1 base and J 4 bases, leaving 14 bases between the germline ends. The germline CDR1 and CDR2 sequences are SGHRS and YFSETQ. In nucleotides, the CDR3 is TGCGCCAGCAGCTTGATGGGGACCCTCGGCACTGAAGCTTTCTTT. Residues: CASSLMGTLGTEAFF.

The chain has TRBV5-1 and TRBJ1-4; TRBD1 is a possible D gene (5 bases). V shed 2 bases and J shed 4 bases, with 18 bases lying between them. This CDR3 contains 17 residues. Per germline, CDR1 SGHRS and CDR2 YFSETQ. CDR3 in DNA: TGCGCCAGCAGCTTAATAGGAAGGGGCTTAGGTAATGAAAAACTGTTTTTT. This gives the protein CASSLIGRGLGNEKLFF.

The chain employs TRBV29-1 and TRBJ2-7; perhaps TRBD2 as D (5 bases). Germline V gene data show CDR1 as SQVTM and CDR2 as ANQGSEA. The germline V and J ends were trimmed by 2 bases and 9 bases, with 11 bases remaining between them. The CDR3 runs 11 residues. CDR3 protein: CSVEKGSRQYF. CDR3 in DNA: TGCAGCGTTGAAAAAGGGAGTAGGCAGTACTTC.

The V gene is TRBV6-1, the J gene TRBJ2-7; D is possibly TRBD2 (5 bases). The CDR3 spans 14 residues. With 4 bases removed from V and 6 bases from J, the gap between germline ends came to 16 bases. Germline V gives CDR1 MNHNS, CDR2 SASEGT. The CDR3: CASSARLSAGEQYF. For the CDR3, the DNA is TGTGCCAGCAGTGCCAGACTCTCGGCGGGCGAGCAGTACTTC.

V and J are TRBV7-9 and TRBJ1-2; D is unresolved. Trimming removed 3 bases at V and 4 bases at J, with 6 bases between. CDR1 and CDR2 from the germline V gene are SEHNR and FQNEAQ (reference sequence). The length of the CDR3 is 12 residues. CDR3 nucleotide sequence: TGTGCCAGCAGCTTGGGTATCTATGGCTACACCTTC. It encodes CASSLGIYGYTF.

V and J are TRBV5-6 and TRBJ2-7; D may match TRBD1 or TRBD2 (5 bases each). This CDR3 comprises 12 residues. Trimming shortened V by 0 bases and J by 6 bases, and 7 bases separated the two germline ends. Germline V gene sequence: CDR1 SGHDT, CDR2 YYEEEE. As DNA, the CDR3 is TGTGCCAGCAGCTTGGTTGGGGGCGAGCAGTACTTC. Encoded protein: CASSLVGGEQYF.

This clone appeared a single time. The CDR3 here is CASSHHRARNQPQHF. CDR3 in DNA: TGCGCCAGCAGCCACCACAGGGCGCGCAATCAGCCCCAGCATTTT. The J gene is TRBJ1-5, the V gene TRBV4-3; D may be TRBD1 (6 bases). Germline values: CDR1 LGHNA, CDR2 YSLEER. Trimming left V 3 bases short and J 2 bases short, with 11 bases between. The CDR3 consists of 15 residues.

This clone was seen just once. This rearrangement joins TRBV27 to TRBJ2-7, with 10 bases matching TRBD2. The CDR3 loop spans 17 amino acids. The trim removed 6 bases at V and 3 bases at J, leaving 14 bases unmatched. Germline CDR1 is MNHEY and CDR2 is SMNVEV (reference sequence). This CDR3 reads CASSLLSPSGSSYEQYF. DNA of the CDR3: TGTGCCAGCAGCCTCCTTTCGCCTAGCGGGAGTAGCTACGAGCAGTACTTC.

The chain joins TRBV19 to TRBJ2-1; 13 bases align to TRBD2. Germline values: CDR1 LNHDA, CDR2 SQIVND (reference sequence). The V segment lost 4 bases and the J segment 14 bases; nucleotides outside the gene matches: 8. This CDR3 is 14 amino acids long. The CDR3 reads CASSSTSGRAGEFF. In nucleotides, the CDR3 is TGTGCCAGTAGTAGTACTAGCGGGAGGGCCGGGGAGTTCTTC.

The rearrangement joins TRBV11-3 to TRBJ1-1; no clear D. This CDR3 is 11 amino acids long. Germline V CDR1 and CDR2: SGHNT, YENEEA. V was pared by 1 base and J by 7 bases, with 4 bases between. Here the CDR3 DNA reads TGTGCCAGCAGCTTAGTGAATGAAGCTTTCTTT. It specifies CASSLVNEAFF.

Here the CDR3 reads CAGASGTSGTDTQYF. The CDR3 nucleotides read TGTGCCGGTGCATCCGGGACTAGCGGGACAGATACGCAGTATTTT. The chain recombines TRBV6-6 with TRBJ2-3; 12 bases are shared with TRBD2. CDR1 is MNHNY and CDR2 is SVGAGI in the germline V gene (reference sequence). With 11 bases clipped from V and 3 bases from J, the junction kept 9 bases outside the gene matches. This CDR3 is 15 amino acids long.

The chain couples TRBV6-6 to TRBJ2-7; 7 nucleotides agree with TRBD1. The trim removed 5 bases at V and 0 bases at J, leaving 4 bases unmatched. Germline CDR1 is MNHNY and CDR2 is SVGAGI (reference sequence). The CDR3 length is 14 residues. This chain's CDR3 is CASSTGDSSYEQYF. CDR3 bases: TGTGCCAGCAGTACTGGGGACAGCTCCTACGAGCAGTACTTC.

The chain combines TRBV18 with TRBJ2-7, with 7 bases matching TRBD1. CDR3 length equals 15 residues. CDR1 is KGHSH and CDR2 is LQKENI in the germline V gene. The J segment lost 2 bases and the V segment lost 3 bases, leaving 7 bases of the junction unmatched. CDR3 protein: CASSPLDRLPYEQYF. The CDR3, as DNA: TGTGCCAGCTCACCCTTGGACAGGCTTCCCTACGAGCAGTACTTC.

The rearrangement links TRBV18 to TRBJ2-1, with TRBD2 matching 7 bases. The CDR3 contains 14 residues. V shed 4 bases, J shed 8 bases, and the junction held 8 bases outside the gene matches. Per germline, CDR1 KGHSH and CDR2 LQKENI. This CDR3 reads CASSRGLVSDEQFF. Here the CDR3 DNA reads TGTGCCAGCTCACGAGGACTAGTTTCCGATGAGCAGTTCTTC.